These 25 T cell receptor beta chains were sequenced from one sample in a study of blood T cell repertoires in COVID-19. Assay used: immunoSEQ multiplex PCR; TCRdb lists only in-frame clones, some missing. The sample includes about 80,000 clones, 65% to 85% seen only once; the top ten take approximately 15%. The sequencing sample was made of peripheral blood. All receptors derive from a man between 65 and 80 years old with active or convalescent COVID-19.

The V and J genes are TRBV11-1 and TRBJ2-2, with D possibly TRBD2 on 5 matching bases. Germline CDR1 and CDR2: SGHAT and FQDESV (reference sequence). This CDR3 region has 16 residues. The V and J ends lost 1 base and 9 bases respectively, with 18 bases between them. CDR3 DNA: TGTGCCAGCAGCTTAGAAGCGGCCCTTTTCCCCCGGGAGCTGTTTTTT. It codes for CASSLEAALFPRELFF.

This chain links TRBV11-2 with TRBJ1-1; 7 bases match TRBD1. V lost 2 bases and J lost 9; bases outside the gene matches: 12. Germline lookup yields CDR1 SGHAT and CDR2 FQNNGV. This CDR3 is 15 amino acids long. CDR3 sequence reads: CASSLIGGQGAKAFF. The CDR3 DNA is TGTGCCAGCAGCTTAATAGGGGGCCAAGGGGCCAAAGCTTTCTTT.

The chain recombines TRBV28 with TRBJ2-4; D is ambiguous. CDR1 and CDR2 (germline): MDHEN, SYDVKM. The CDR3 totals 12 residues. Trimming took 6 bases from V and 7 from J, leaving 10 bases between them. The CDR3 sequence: CASSTQYNIQYF. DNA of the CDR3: TGTGCCAGCAGCACACAGTATAACATTCAGTACTTC.

CDR3 amino acids: CASSGEVTLWAFF. The DNA for the CDR3 is TGTGCCAGCAGTGGGGAGGTAACGTTGTGGGCTTTCTTT. The V call is TRBV2, the J call TRBJ1-1; D ambiguous. Germline CDR1 and CDR2: SNHLY and FYNNEI. CDR3 length: 13 residues. Trimming cost V 4 bases and J 11 bases, with 17 bases left between them.

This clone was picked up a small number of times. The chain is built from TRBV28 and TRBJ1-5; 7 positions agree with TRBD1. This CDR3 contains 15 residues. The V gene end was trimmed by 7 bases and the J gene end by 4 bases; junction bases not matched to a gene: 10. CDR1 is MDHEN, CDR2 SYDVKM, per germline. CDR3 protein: CASTRGQSPNQPQHF. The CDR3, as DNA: TGTGCCAGCACCCGGGGACAGTCCCCGAATCAGCCCCAGCATTTT.

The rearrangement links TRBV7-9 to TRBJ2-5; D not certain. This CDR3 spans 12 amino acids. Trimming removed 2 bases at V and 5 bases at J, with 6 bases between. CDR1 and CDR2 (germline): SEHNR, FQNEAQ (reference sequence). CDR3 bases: TGTGCCAGCAGCTTATCGGAGGAGACCCAGTACTTC. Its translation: CASSLSEETQYF.

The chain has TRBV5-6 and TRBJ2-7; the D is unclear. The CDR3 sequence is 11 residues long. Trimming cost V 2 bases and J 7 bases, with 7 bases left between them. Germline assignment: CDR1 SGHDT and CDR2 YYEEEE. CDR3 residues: CASSFLREQYF. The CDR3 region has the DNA TGTGCCAGCAGCTTTCTGAGAGAGCAGTACTTC. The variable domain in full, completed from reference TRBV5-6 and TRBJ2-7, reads DAGVTQSPTHLIKTRGQQVTLRCSPKSGHDTVSWYQQALGQGPQFIFQYYEEEERQRGNFPDRFSGHQFPNYSSELNVNALLLGDSALYLCASSFLREQYFGPGTRLTVT.

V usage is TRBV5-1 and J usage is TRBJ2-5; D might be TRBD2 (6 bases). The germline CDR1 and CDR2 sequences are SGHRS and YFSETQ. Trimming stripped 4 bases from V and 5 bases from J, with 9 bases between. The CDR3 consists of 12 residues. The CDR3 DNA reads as TGCGCCAGCAGCGCTCGGGGGGAGACCCAGTACTTC. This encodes CASSARGETQYF.

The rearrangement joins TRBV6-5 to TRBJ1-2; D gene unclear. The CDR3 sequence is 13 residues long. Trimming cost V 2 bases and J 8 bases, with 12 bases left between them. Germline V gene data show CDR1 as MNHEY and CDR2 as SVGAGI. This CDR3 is CASSYGLTRGYTF. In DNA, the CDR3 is TGTGCCAGCAGTTACGGTCTTACTAGGGGCTACACCTTC.

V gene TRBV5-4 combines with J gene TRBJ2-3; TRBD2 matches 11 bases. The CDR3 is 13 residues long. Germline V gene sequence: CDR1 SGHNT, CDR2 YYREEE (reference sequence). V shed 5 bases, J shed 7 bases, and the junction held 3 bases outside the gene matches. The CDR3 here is CASSTSGGNTQYF. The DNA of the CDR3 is TGTGCCAGCAGTACTAGCGGGGGAAATACGCAGTATTTT.

CDR3 sequence (DNA): TGTGCCAGCAGCTGGACAGTAACTAATGAAAAACTGTTTTTT. Amino acid sequence: CASSWTVTNEKLFF. The J gene is TRBJ1-4, the V gene TRBV6-5; D is perhaps TRBD1 (6 bases). Looked up from germline, CDR1 is MNHEY and CDR2 is SVGAGI. The CDR3 sequence is 14 residues long. V lost 6 bases to trimming and J lost 1 base, with 9 bases between them.

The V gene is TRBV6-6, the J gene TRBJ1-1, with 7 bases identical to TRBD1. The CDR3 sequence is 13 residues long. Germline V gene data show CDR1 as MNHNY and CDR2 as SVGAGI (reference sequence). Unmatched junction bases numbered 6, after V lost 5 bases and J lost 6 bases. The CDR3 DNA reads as TGTGCCAGCAGTGTCACAGGGGCATCTGAAGCTTTCTTT. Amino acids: CASSVTGASEAFF.

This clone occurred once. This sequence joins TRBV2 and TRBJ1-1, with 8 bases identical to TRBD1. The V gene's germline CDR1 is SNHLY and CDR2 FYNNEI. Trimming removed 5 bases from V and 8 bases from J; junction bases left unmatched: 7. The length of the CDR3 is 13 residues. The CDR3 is CASSTSRGREAFF. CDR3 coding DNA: TGTGCCAGCAGTACTTCCAGGGGGCGCGAAGCTTTCTTT.

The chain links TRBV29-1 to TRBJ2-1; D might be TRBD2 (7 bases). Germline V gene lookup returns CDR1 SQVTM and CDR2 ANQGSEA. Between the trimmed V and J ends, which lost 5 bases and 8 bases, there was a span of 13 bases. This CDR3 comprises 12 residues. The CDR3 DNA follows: TGCAGCGTTTCTGGGGAGGGGGATGAGCAGTTCTTC. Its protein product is CSVSGEGDEQFF.

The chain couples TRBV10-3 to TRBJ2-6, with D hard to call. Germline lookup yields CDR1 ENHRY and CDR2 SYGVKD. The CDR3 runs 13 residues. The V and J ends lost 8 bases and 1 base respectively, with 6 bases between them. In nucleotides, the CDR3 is TGTGCCATCTGGAGTTCTGGGGCCAACGTCCTGACTTTC. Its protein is CAIWSSGANVLTF.

The CDR3 nucleotides read TGTGCCAGCAATACTAGGGAAGCCAAAAACATTCAGTACTTC. Translation gives CASNTREAKNIQYF. The gene calls are TRBV28 and TRBJ2-4; a possible D gene is TRBD2 (5 bases). Trimming shortened V by 7 bases and J by 0 bases, and 10 bases separated the two germline ends. This CDR3 contains 14 residues. CDR1 is MDHEN, CDR2 SYDVKM, per germline.

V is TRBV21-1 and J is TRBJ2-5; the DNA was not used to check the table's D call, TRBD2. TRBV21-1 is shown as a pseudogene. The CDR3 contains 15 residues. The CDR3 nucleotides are TGTGCCAGCAGCAAACTAGCGGGGGGGCAAGAGACCCAGTACTTC. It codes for CASSKLAGGQETQYF.

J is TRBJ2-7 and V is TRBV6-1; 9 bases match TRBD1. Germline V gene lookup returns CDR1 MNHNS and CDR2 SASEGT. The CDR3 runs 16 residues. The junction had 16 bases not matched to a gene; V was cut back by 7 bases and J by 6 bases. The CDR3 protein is CASIETVGTGSSEQYF. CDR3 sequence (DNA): TGTGCCAGCATTGAGACGGTGGGGACAGGGTCTTCCGAGCAGTACTTC.

The CDR3 region has the DNA TGTGCCAGCAGCTTAGTTTCGGGGGCTGAAGCTTTCTTT. It yields the protein CASSLVSGAEAFF. J is TRBJ1-1 and V is TRBV7-9; possibly TRBD1 for D (5 bases). The CDR3 runs 13 residues. Germline lookup yields CDR1 SEHNR and CDR2 FQNEAQ (reference sequence). V lost 1 base, J lost 6 bases, and 9 bases lay in between.

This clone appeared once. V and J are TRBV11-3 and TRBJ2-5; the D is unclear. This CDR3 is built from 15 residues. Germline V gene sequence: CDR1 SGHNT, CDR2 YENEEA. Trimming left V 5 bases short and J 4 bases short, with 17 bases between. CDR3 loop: CASSPPGLAPETQYF. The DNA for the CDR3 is TGTGCCAGCAGCCCCCCCGGGTTAGCCCCAGAGACCCAGTACTTC.

In DNA, the CDR3 is TGTGCCAGCAGTGAAGAGAGACAGAGCTCCCTTTTGTTCTTC. It specifies CASSEERQSSLLFF. The rearrangement links TRBV2 to TRBJ2-1; D possibly corresponds to TRBD1 (5 bases). The V end lost 1 base, the J end lost 15 bases, and 19 bases lay between the germline ends. Germline V CDR1 and CDR2: SNHLY, FYNNEI. This CDR3 is 14 amino acids long.

The CDR3 bases are TGTGCCATTTCCGGGACTAGCGGGGGGGCAGGTGCCTACAATGAGCAGTTCTTC. It encodes CAISGTSGGAGAYNEQFF. The chain carries TRBV10-3 and TRBJ2-1; TRBD2 agrees at 16 bases. This CDR3 comprises 18 residues. V shed 9 bases and J 2 bases; nucleotides not matched to a gene: 10. CDR1 is ENHRY, CDR2 SYGVKD, per germline.

Here the CDR3 reads CATSYRGQGYTF. The CDR3 bases are TGCGCCACCTCCTACAGGGGGCAGGGCTACACCTTC. The gene calls are TRBV5-1 and TRBJ1-2; TRBD1 agrees at 9 bases. V trimming: 9 bases; J trimming: 8 bases; junction bases outside the gene matches: 8. In germline, CDR1 is SGHRS, CDR2 YFSETQ. The CDR3 is made up of 12 amino acids.

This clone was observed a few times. This CDR3 reads CASSNWDSGNSPLHF. The CDR3 DNA reads as TGTGCCAGCAGCAACTGGGACTCTGGAAATTCACCCCTCCACTTT. This chain connects TRBV11-2 to TRBJ1-6; possible D gene TRBD1, 5 bases. Per germline, CDR1 SGHAT and CDR2 FQNNGV. With 5 bases removed from V and 7 bases from J, the gap between germline ends came to 15 bases. The CDR3 totals 15 residues. The full variable domain, its missing parts supplied by reference TRBV11-2 and TRBJ1-6, is EAGVAQSPRYKIIEKRQSVAFWCNPISGHATLYWYQQILGQGPKLLIQFQNNGVVDDSQLPKDRFSAERLKGVDSTLKIQPAKLEDSAVYLCASSNWDSGNSPLHFGNGTRLTVT.

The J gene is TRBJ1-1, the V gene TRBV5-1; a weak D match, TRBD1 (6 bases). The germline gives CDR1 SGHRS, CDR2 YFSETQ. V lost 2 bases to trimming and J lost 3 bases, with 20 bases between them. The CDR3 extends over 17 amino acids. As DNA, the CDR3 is TGCGCCAGCAGCTTCCTCGACAGGACCAGAGCTTACACTGAAGCTTTCTTT. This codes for CASSFLDRTRAYTEAFF.